These T cell receptor beta chains were read from a single sample in a study of shared clonotypes between healthy human individuals. Generated by immunoSEQ multiplex PCR, the TCRdb table keeps only in-frame clones and is missing some. The data hold a few million clones, with roughly 93% observed a single time. Sequencing was performed on naive CD8+ T cells from PBMCs. The receptor set was obtained from a man between 18 and 29 years old in good health. Some clones in this sample may be carry-over from other donors' samples. Each CDR3 is given with its conserved first and last residue. A D gene is named only where the DNA matches it firmly. Clone size, where shown, is once, few, many, or a class for clones that have expanded.

TRBJ2-2 once TRBD2 TRBV5-4 TGTGCCAGCAGCATGCCGGGACTAGCGGGAGAGCGGAACACCGGGGAGCTGTTTTTT CASSMPGLAGERNTGELFF
TRBJ2-3 NA NA TRBV2 TGTGCCAGCAGTGAAGCCCTTTTAGGAGCGGAAGGGTTCACAGATACGCAGTATTTT CASSEALLGAEGFTDTQYF
TRBJ2-7 NA NA TRBV27 TGTGCCAGCAGTTTATCGATGCAGGGAAACCACGAGCAGTACTTC CASSLSMQGNHEQYF
TRBJ2-7 NA NA TRBV27 TGTGCCAGCAGTCCGTACTCCTACGAGCAGTACTTC CASSPYSYEQYF
TRBJ1-2 NA NA TRBV7-9 TGTGCCAGCAGCTTAAGCAGTGTTTATGGCTACACCTTC CASSLSSVYGYTF
TRBJ2-7 NA NA TRBV2 TGTGCCAGCAGTGTGGCTCCTTCTACCTACGAGCAGTACTTC CASSVAPSTYEQYF
TRBJ1-2 NA TRBD1 TRBV25-1 TGTGCCAGCAGTGAATACGGCTCAGGGGGAGTCTATGGCTACACCTTC CASSEYGSGGVYGYTF
TRBJ1-1 few NA TRBV4-1 TGCGCCAGCAGCCATAGGTTCCAGCAGAACACTGAAGCTTTCTTT CASSHRFQQNTEAFF
TRBJ1-3 NA NA TRBV9 TGTGCCAGCAGTTTAGGGGGAACTGGAAACACCATATATTTT CASSLGGTGNTIYF
TRBJ1-2 NA TRBD1 TRBV11-2 TGTGCCAGCAGCTTCCCCCGGGACAGGGACCCCTACGACTATGGCTACACCTTC CASSFPRDRDPYDYGYTF
TRBJ1-5 NA NA TRBV25-1 TGTGCCAGCAGCCCGGAGGTAGACAATCAGCCCCAGCATTTT CASSPEVDNQPQHF
TRBJ1-5 NA NA TRBV2 TGTGCCAGCAGTGATTCGCGTTCGACTTACAATCAGCCCCAGCATTTT CASSDSRSTYNQPQHF
TRBJ2-1 NA TRBD2 TRBV29-1 TGCAGCGTTGCTTTTTCTGTAGCGGGAGGAAAAAATGAGCAGTTCTTC CSVAFSVAGGKNEQFF
TRBJ2-2 NA TRBD1 TRBV7-8 TGTGCCAGCAGCTTAGGACAGGGGGCTATCGGGGAGCTGTTTTTT CASSLGQGAIGELFF
TRBJ1-5 NA NA TRBV19 TGTGCCAGTAGTGATGGTGCATGGGGCAGGGTGGGTGGCAGCCAGCCCCAGCATTTT CASSDGAWGRVGGSQPQHF
TRBJ2-7 NA TRBD1 TRBV4-2 TGTGCCAGCAGCGCAGGTTGGACAGGGACCTACGAGCAGTACTTC CASSAGWTGTYEQYF
TRBJ2-7 NA NA TRBV10-1 TGCGCCAGCAGTGATTTTGGGGAGAGAGGCTACGAGCAGTACTTC CASSDFGERGYEQYF
TRBJ1-5 NA TRBD1 TRBV5-4 TGTGCCAGCAGCGTCCGGGACAGGGAAGATCAGCCCCAGCATTTT CASSVRDREDQPQHF
TRBJ1-1 NA TRBD1 TRBV19 TGTGCCAGTAGTGTGGGACAGGGGGCGCGTTGGACTGAAGCTTTCTTT CASSVGQGARWTEAFF
TRBJ2-7 NA TRBD1 TRBV6-1 TGTGCCAGCAGTGTCTACAGGGGGCCCTACGAGCAGTACTTC CASSVYRGPYEQYF
TRBJ2-7 NA NA TRBV11-2 TGTGCCAGCAGCCCGCATTGGACCGGGTACTACGAGCAGTACTTC CASSPHWTGYYEQYF
TRBJ2-5 NA TRBD2 TRBV5-4 TGTGCCAGCAGCTTGACGGGACTAGCGGAAGAGACCCAGTACTTC CASSLTGLAEETQYF
TRBJ2-2 NA TRBD1 TRBV9 TGTGCCAGCAGCACCCGGACAGGGGGCACCGGGGAGCTGTTTTTT CASSTRTGGTGELFF
TRBJ2-5 NA NA TRBV11-2 TGTGCCAGCAGCTTAAGTGGGCTAAGTGGCGAGACCCAGTACTTC CASSLSGLSGETQYF
TRBJ2-1 NA TRBD2 TRBV7-9 TGTGCCAGCAGCCAGACTAGCGGGAGGGCCTATGAGCAGTTCTTC CASSQTSGRAYEQFF
TRBJ2-1 NA TRBD1 TRBV7-2 TGTGCCAGCAGCTTCGGACAGGGGTTCTACAATGAGCAGTTCTTC CASSFGQGFYNEQFF
TRBJ2-3 NA NA TRBV29-1 TGCAGCGTTGAAGGAGTGAAAGATGGTTCGGGCTTCGGCACAGATACGCAGTATTTT CSVEGVKDGSGFGTDTQYF
TRBJ2-5 NA TRBD1 TRBV27 TGTGCCAGCAGTTGGGACAGCCAAGAGACCCAGTACTTC CASSWDSQETQYF
TRBJ1-2 NA TRBD1 TRBV27 TGTGCCAGCAGACAGGGGACAATAAGCTATGGCTACACCTTC CASRQGTISYGYTF
TRBJ1-5 NA NA TRBV19 TGTGCCAGTATCAACCGGGACATAGGGCAGCCCCAGCATTTT CASINRDIGQPQHF
TRBJ2-7 NA TRBD1 TRBV6-1 TGTGCCAGCGGTACCGGGACAGGGCCTTACGAGCAGTACTTC CASGTGTGPYEQYF
TRBJ1-1 NA TRBD1 TRBV27 TGTGCCGTCAGGGGGGGAAAGGACACTGAAGCTTTCTTT CAVRGGKDTEAFF
TRBJ1-1 few NA TRBV29-1 TGCAGCGTTGGGTCCCCCACTGAAGCTTTCTTT CSVGSPTEAFF
TRBJ2-1 NA NA TRBV10-1 TGCGCCAGCAGTGAGTCGGTACAGGGTAAAGGATACACCTACAATGAGCAGTTCTTC CASSESVQGKGYTYNEQFF
TRBJ2-7 once NA TRBV27 TGTGCCAGCCACGGGGAGGGGGCGGGCGAGCAGTACTTC CASHGEGAGEQYF
TRBJ1-1 once NA TRBV6-5 TGTGCCAGCAGTTACACACTGCCGAACACTGAAGCTTTCTTT CASSYTLPNTEAFF
TRBJ2-7 once NA TRBV6-1 TGTGCCAGCAGTGATAGCGGAGCCTACGAGCAGTACTTC CASSDSGAYEQYF
TRBJ1-1 NA NA TRBV14 TGTGCCAGCAGCCAGAAGGGGCAGAACACTGAAGCTTTCTTT CASSQKGQNTEAFF
TRBJ2-3 NA NA TRBV5-1 TGCGCCAGCAGGGAGGGGAACCCATCTAGCACAGATACGCAGTATTTT CASREGNPSSTDTQYF
TRBJ2-2 NA TRBD1 TRBV9 TGTGCCAGCACGAACCGGGACAGGGGGCGATCGTCGAACACCGGGGAGCTGTTTTTT CASTNRDRGRSSNTGELFF
TRBJ2-1 NA TRBD2 TRBV4-1 TGCGCCAGCAGCCAAGCGGGCGGGAGGGACTCGCGGGAGCAGTTCTTC CASSQAGGRDSREQFF
TRBJ2-2 once NA TRBV28 TGTGCCAGCAGTAACACAATCAGGACCGGGGAGCTGTTTTTT CASSNTIRTGELFF
TRBJ2-3 NA NA TRBV5-1 TGCGCCAGCAGCTTGGCCATTGGAGCAGATACGCAGTATTTT CASSLAIGADTQYF
TRBJ2-7 NA NA TRBV27 TGTGCCAGCAGGACAGACACGGGAGAGCAGTACTTC CASRTDTGEQYF